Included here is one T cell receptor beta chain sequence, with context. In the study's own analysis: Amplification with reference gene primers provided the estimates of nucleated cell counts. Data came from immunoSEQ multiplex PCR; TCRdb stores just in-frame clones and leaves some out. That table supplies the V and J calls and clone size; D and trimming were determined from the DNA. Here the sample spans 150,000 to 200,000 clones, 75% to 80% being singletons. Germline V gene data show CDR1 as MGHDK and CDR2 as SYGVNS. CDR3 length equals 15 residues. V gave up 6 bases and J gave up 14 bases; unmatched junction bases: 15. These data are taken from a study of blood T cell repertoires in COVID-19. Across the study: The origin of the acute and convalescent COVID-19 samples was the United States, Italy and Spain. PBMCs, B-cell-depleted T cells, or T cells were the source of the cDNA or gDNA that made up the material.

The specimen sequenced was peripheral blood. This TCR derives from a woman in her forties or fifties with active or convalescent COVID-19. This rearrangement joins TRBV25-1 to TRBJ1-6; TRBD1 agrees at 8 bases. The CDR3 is CASSDLWTGTFTLHF. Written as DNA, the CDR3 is TGTGCCAGCAGCGATTTATGGACAGGGACCTTCACCCTCCACTTT.